The present entry profiles one T cell receptor (beta chain) with its context. Its antigen is undetermined. The record originates from a study of T cell responses to AZD1222 COVID-19 vaccine. Measured with immunoSEQ multiplex PCR; TCRdb has only the in-frame clones, and not every one. The data show roughly 180,000 clones, around 93% seen once. Study-wide findings and caveats: The number of AZD1222 recipients seropositive at baseline was only 5 to 7. Among the donors, most were white British and more were female, and clonal diversity was possibly underestimated. At 160-218 and 743-854, vaccine-associated CD4 TCRs were dominant, and they spanned spike.

The sequence came from an adult who received the MenACWY meningococcal vaccine as a control. The sequencing here drew on peripheral blood, taken 28 days after the second dose of the MenACWY control vaccine.

In nucleotides, the CDR3 is TGTGCCAGCAGTGAAGGATCGGGGGCGCCCTACTATGGCTACACCTTC. The encoded protein is CASSEGSGAPYYGYTF. This chain joins TRBV2 and TRBJ1-2; a possible D gene is TRBD1 (6 bases). The CDR3 is 16 residues long. Trimming removed 1 base at V and 3 bases at J, with 15 bases between. In germline, CDR1 is SNHLY, CDR2 FYNNEI.